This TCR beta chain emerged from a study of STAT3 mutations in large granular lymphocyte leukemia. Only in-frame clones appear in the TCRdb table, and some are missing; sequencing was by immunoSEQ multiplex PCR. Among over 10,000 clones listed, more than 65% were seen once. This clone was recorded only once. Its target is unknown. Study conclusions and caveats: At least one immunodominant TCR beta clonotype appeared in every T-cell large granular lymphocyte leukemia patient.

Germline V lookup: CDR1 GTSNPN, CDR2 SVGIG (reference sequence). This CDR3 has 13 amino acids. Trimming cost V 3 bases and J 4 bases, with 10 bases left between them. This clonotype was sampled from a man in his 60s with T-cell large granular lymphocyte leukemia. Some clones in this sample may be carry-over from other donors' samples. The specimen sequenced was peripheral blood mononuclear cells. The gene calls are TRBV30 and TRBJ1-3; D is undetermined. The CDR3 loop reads CAWSPGVGNTIYF. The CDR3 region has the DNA TGTGCCTGGAGCCCTGGGGTGGGAAACACCATATATTTT.